The 28 T cell receptor beta chains below were found in one sample sequenced in a study of regulatory T cells in long-lasting Graves disease. Time point noted: newly diagnosed GD, antithyroid drugs for less than 3 months. Extracted RNA from PBMCs served as the source of the TCR library. Arm-PCR with iRepertoire HTBI primers amplified the CDR3 regions for these TCR beta libraries. TCRdb reprocessed the multiplex PCR reads via MiXCR and lists one record per CDR3 protein. Among approximately 230,000 distinct CDR3 sequences listed, around 18% were seen once. Source: peripheral blood mononuclear cells (PBMCs), taken at new diagnosis, from a patient treated with antithyroid drugs. The receptors shown here come from a female donor with Graves disease.

In its sample, this clonotype was seen many times. The chain links TRBV9 to TRBJ1-4; no clear D gene. Germline CDR1 and CDR2: SGDLS and YYNGEE. Trimming cost V 1 base and J 6 bases, with 13 bases left between them. The CDR3 totals 15 residues. In DNA form, the CDR3 reads TGTGCCAGCAGCGTAATGGGGAGCGTCGATGAAAAACTGTTTTTT. It codes for CASSVMGSVDEKLFF.

This clonotype has only a few counts. V and J are TRBV3-1 and TRBJ2-5; D is ambiguous. This CDR3 comprises 15 residues. V gave up 3 bases and J gave up 5 bases, with 16 bases separating them. Germline V gene data show CDR1 as LGHDT and CDR2 as YNNKEL (reference sequence). CDR3 residues: CASSQPSSNVETQYF. CDR3 nucleotide sequence: TGTGCCAGCAGCCAGCCCAGTTCAAACGTGGAGACCCAGTACTTC.

This clonotype was found many times. The genes are TRBV6-5 and TRBJ2-3; D unresolved. This CDR3 has 14 amino acids. Trimming took 6 bases from V and 0 from J, leaving 10 bases between them. In germline, CDR1 is MNHEY, CDR2 SVGAGI. DNA for the CDR3: TGTGCCAGCAGCTACATCACTAGCACAGATACGCAGTATTTT. It is translated as CASSYITSTDTQYF.

The sample holds many counts of this clonotype. The gene calls are TRBV5-1 and TRBJ1-1; 7 bases agree with TRBD1. The V gene's germline CDR1 is SGHRS and CDR2 YFSETQ. The CDR3 length is 13 residues. J lost 3 bases, V lost 7 bases, and 6 bases had no gene match. This CDR3 is CASGSQGDTEAFF. Written as DNA, the CDR3 is TGCGCCAGCGGGAGCCAGGGGGACACTGAAGCTTTCTTT.

This clonotype came up many times. This chain joins TRBV7-9 and TRBJ1-5; TRBD1 aligns across 8 bases. Trimming took 5 bases from V and 3 from J; bases not matched to a gene: 3. Germline V CDR1 and CDR2: SEHNR, FQNEAQ (reference sequence). The CDR3 has 14 residues. The CDR3 sequence is CASSGTGYNQPQHF. The CDR3 DNA is TGTGCCAGCAGCGGGACAGGATACAATCAGCCCCAGCATTTT.

The chain combines TRBV5-8 with TRBJ1-4, with TRBD1 matching 7 bases. This CDR3 comprises 16 residues. The V and J ends lost 2 bases and 14 bases, in that order; junction bases with no gene match: 18. Germline V gives CDR1 SGHTS, CDR2 YDEGEE. CDR3 DNA: TGTGCCAGCAGCTTAATAGGCGGGACAGCACGATTTGGGCTGTTTTTT. Its translation is CASSLIGGTARFGLFF.

This clonotype was recorded a few times. The J gene is TRBJ2-1, the V gene TRBV13; 7 nucleotides agree with TRBD2. There are 17 residues in the CDR3. Germline V gene sequence: CDR1 PRHDT, CDR2 FYEKMQ (reference sequence). J gave up 0 bases and V 4 bases, and 9 bases lay outside the gene matches. The CDR3 nucleotides read TGTGCCAGCAGCTCCGCTAGCGGCCTGGCCTCCTACAATGAGCAGTTCTTC. Its translation is CASSSASGLASYNEQFF.

This clonotype was seen ten or more times. This chain uses TRBV19 with TRBJ2-3; TRBD1 agrees at 10 bases. Trimming removed 8 bases from V and 2 bases from J; junction bases left unmatched: 7. The CDR3 runs to 15 residues. Germline-derived CDR1 and CDR2 are LNHDA and SQIVND (reference sequence). The CDR3 protein is CASGDRGITTDTQYF. The CDR3 DNA sequence: TGTGCCAGTGGGGACAGGGGAATAACCACAGATACGCAGTATTTT.

This chain links TRBV2 with TRBJ1-2, with 8 bases lining up with TRBD1. CDR1 and CDR2 from the germline V gene are SNHLY and FYNNEI. The junction had 12 bases not matched to a gene; V was cut back by 8 bases and J by 4 bases. CDR3 size: 15 residues. The CDR3 protein is CASQRQGARTYGYTF. The DNA of the CDR3 is TGTGCCAGCCAACGGCAGGGGGCAAGGACCTATGGCTACACCTTC.

The sample holds many counts of this clonotype. V usage is TRBV11-1 and J usage is TRBJ2-2; D possibly corresponds to TRBD2 (5 bases). V lost 0 bases and J 4 bases, leaving 12 bases between the germline ends. The germline V gene has CDR1 SGHAT and CDR2 FQDESV (reference sequence). The CDR3 has 16 amino acids. CDR3 sequence reads: CASSLAHGLRTGELFF. CDR3 DNA: TGTGCCAGCAGCTTAGCGCATGGACTTCGCACCGGGGAGCTGTTTTTT.

Only a few counts were recorded for this clonotype. The V gene is TRBV7-9, the J gene TRBJ1-2; 10 bases match TRBD1. Trimming at V came to 4 bases and at J to 6 bases, leaving 5 bases not matched to a gene. The CDR3 is made up of 14 amino acids. Germline-derived CDR1 and CDR2 are SEHNR and FQNEAQ (reference sequence). CDR3 amino acids: CASSSGQGWDGYTF. The DNA for the CDR3 is TGTGCCAGCAGCTCGGGACAGGGGTGGGATGGCTACACCTTC.

This clonotype was counted many times. The chain uses TRBV7-8 and TRBJ2-1, with D perhaps given as TRBD1 or TRBD2 (5 bases each). Germline-derived CDR1 and CDR2 are SGHVS and FQNEAQ. This CDR3 region has 14 residues. The germline V and J ends were trimmed by 7 bases and 6 bases, with 16 bases remaining between them. The DNA for the CDR3 is TGTGCCAGCACCCTCCGGGACCTTATCAATGAGCAGTTCTTC. Translating gives CASTLRDLINEQFF.

In its sample, this clonotype was seen many times. This chain links TRBV25-1 with TRBJ1-2, with D hard to call. V lost 4 bases to trimming and J lost 4 bases, with 7 bases between them. This CDR3 spans 12 amino acids. Germline CDR1 MGHDK, CDR2 SYGVNS. This chain's CDR3 is CASSATTYGYTF. In DNA form, the CDR3 reads TGTGCCAGCAGTGCAACCACCTATGGCTACACCTTC.

This clonotype was counted a few times. The chain carries TRBV7-2 and TRBJ1-3; D might be TRBD1 (5 bases). Germline V CDR1 and CDR2: SGHTA, FQGNSA. This CDR3 spans 17 amino acids. V was trimmed by 3 bases and J by 0 bases, leaving 15 bases between them. CDR3 nucleotides: TGTGCCAGCAGCTTCTCGACAGCTTCGAGCTCTGGAAACACCATATATTTT. The encoded protein is CASSFSTASSSGNTIYF.

This clonotype was seen many times. The V gene is TRBV7-9, the J gene TRBJ2-2; D possibly corresponds to TRBD1 (7 bases). V was clipped by 4 bases and J by 3 bases, with 21 bases between them. CDR3 size: 18 residues. Looked up from germline, CDR1 is SEHNR and CDR2 is FQNEAQ (reference sequence). The CDR3 DNA reads TGTGCCAGCAGCTCCCCAACGGAGGGGGCGCCGTACACCGGGGAGCTGTTTTTT. This gives the protein CASSSPTEGAPYTGELFF.

This clonotype appeared a few times. This rearrangement joins TRBV4-2 to TRBJ2-1, with 11 bases fitting TRBD2. The germline V gene has CDR1 LGHNA and CDR2 YNFKEQ. Trimming cost V 2 bases and J 3 bases; bases outside gene matches: 6. This CDR3 has 17 amino acids. CDR3 coding DNA: TGTGCCAGCAGCCAAACCTCCGGGACTAGCGGCTACAATGAGCAGTTCTTC. Its translation is CASSQTSGTSGYNEQFF.

The chain has TRBV12-3 or TRBV12-4 and TRBJ1-5; 8 nucleotides match TRBD1. The CDR3 loop spans 14 amino acids. V shed 2 bases and J 6 bases; nucleotides not matched to a gene: 3. In DNA form, the CDR3 reads TGTGCCAGCAGTTTACCAGGGGGCACTCAGCCCCAGCATTTT. Translated: CASSLPGGTQPQHF.

This clonotype was recorded at least ten times. J is TRBJ2-3 and V is TRBV6-2 or TRBV6-3, with 10 bases lining up with TRBD2. The V segment lost 0 bases and the J segment 4 bases; nucleotides outside the gene matches: 4. The CDR3 covers 16 residues. Germline assignment: CDR1 MNHEY and CDR2 SVGEGT. The CDR3 region has the DNA TGTGCCAGCAGTTACTCAGCGGGAGGGGGAGCAGATACGCAGTATTTT. This encodes CASSYSAGGGADTQYF.

The sample holds a few counts of this clonotype. This may be a read error: a much more frequent sequence differs by one nucleotide. This sequence joins TRBV20-1 and TRBJ1-4; 7 bases fit TRBD1. Looked up from germline, CDR1 is DFQATT and CDR2 is SNEGSKA (reference sequence). The CDR3 has 14 residues. In DNA, the CDR3 is TGCAGTGCTTATTCCGGGACAGATAATGAAGAACTGTTTTTT. Translation: CSAYSGTDNEELFF.

This clonotype was seen a handful of times. A much larger clone sits a single nucleotide away, making a read error possible. CDR3 in amino acids: CASSSWTGTGNNEQFF. In DNA form, the CDR3 reads TGTGCCAGTAGTTCCTGGACAGGGACGGGAAACAATGAGCAGTTCTTC. The V gene is TRBV19, the J gene TRBJ2-1, with TRBD1 identical over 8 bases. CDR3 length equals 16 residues. V was pared by 5 bases and J by 5 bases, with 11 bases of the junction left unmatched. Per germline, CDR1 LNHDA and CDR2 SQIVND (reference sequence).

The rearrangement uses TRBV19 and TRBJ1-2; 10 nucleotides agree with TRBD1. Unmatched junction bases numbered 5, after V lost 9 bases and J lost 4 bases. The CDR3 spans 13 residues. The germline gives CDR1 LNHDA, CDR2 SQIVND (reference sequence). For the CDR3, the DNA is TGTGCCAGCTGGGGGACAGGGGTCTATGGCTACACCTTC. Translated: CASWGTGVYGYTF. The full variable domain, completed using reference TRBV19 and TRBJ1-2, is DGGITQSPKYLFRKEGQNVTLSCEQNLNHDAMYWYRQDPGQGLRLIYYSQIVNDFQKGDIAEGYSVSREKKESFPLTVTSAQKNPTAFYLCASWGTGVYGYTFGSGTRLTVV.

Regarding this clonotype: A much larger clone differs from this one at a single base, so this may be a read error. The V call is TRBV7-9, the J call TRBJ2-3; no clear D. CDR1 is SEHNR and CDR2 is FQNEAQ in the germline V gene (reference sequence). The CDR3 runs 12 residues. V was pared by 4 bases and J by 5 bases, with 7 bases between. CDR3 residues: CASSWMGDTQYF. In DNA, the CDR3 is TGTGCCAGCAGCTGGATGGGAGATACGCAGTATTTT.

In its sample, this clonotype was seen many times. The genes are TRBV6-1 and TRBJ1-4, with a possible D match to TRBD1 (5 bases). V was shortened by 4 bases and J by 7 bases, with 19 bases between the two germline ends. Germline CDR1 is MNHNS and CDR2 is SASEGT. CDR3 length: 16 amino acids. CDR3 amino acids: CASSASRQGHREKLFF. The CDR3 DNA sequence: TGTGCCAGCAGTGCATCTCGTCAGGGTCATCGTGAAAAACTGTTTTTT.

This clonotype was seen a single time. A much more abundant neighbour one base away suggests this may be a read error. This chain links TRBV6-1 with TRBJ2-5, with TRBD2 matching 11 bases. The DNA end is a closer match to TRBJ2-1, so the J assignment may be wrong. Germline V gene data show CDR1 as MNHNS and CDR2 as SASEGT. The CDR3 sequence is 17 residues long. The CDR3 here is CASSAPGLADESYEQFF. CDR3 bases: TGTGCCAGCAGTGCACCGGGACTAGCGGATGAGTCCTACGAGCAGTTCTTC.

This clonotype was recorded many times. The chain is built from TRBV28 and TRBJ1-4, with no clear D. The CDR3 extends over 15 amino acids. Trimming left V 3 bases short and J 7 bases short, with 15 bases between. The germline gives CDR1 MDHEN, CDR2 SYDVKM. The CDR3 region is CASSFDPEPSEKLFF. Here the CDR3 DNA reads TGTGCCAGCAGTTTTGACCCCGAACCAAGTGAAAAACTGTTTTTT.

This clonotype was found many times. The chain uses TRBV6-5 and TRBJ2-2, with D possibly matching TRBD1 (5 bases). V shed 2 bases and J shed 1 base, with 11 bases lying between them. The CDR3 extends over 16 amino acids. Germline V lookup: CDR1 MNHEY, CDR2 SVGAGI. The CDR3 nucleotides are TGTGCCAGCAGTTACCTGCCAGGGCAGAACACCGGGGAGCTGTTTTTT. This translates into CASSYLPGQNTGELFF.

This clonotype has at least ten counts. The chain uses TRBV19 and TRBJ1-2; 11 bases agree with TRBD1. The CDR3 is 14 residues long. The germline gives CDR1 LNHDA, CDR2 SQIVND (reference sequence). Trimming took 4 bases from V and 4 from J; bases not matched to a gene: 2. CDR3 nucleotides: TGTGCCAGTAGTAGGGACAGGGGGACCTATGGCTACACCTTC. Translating it yields CASSRDRGTYGYTF.

This clonotype was seen ten or more times. The chain employs TRBV15 and TRBJ2-5, with D uncertain. V was clipped by 6 bases and J by 5 bases, with 16 bases between them. The CDR3 sequence is 14 residues long. Germline V gene data show CDR1 as LNHNV and CDR2 as YYDKDF (reference sequence). The chain's CDR3 is CATRSNRVRETQYF. In nucleotides, the CDR3 is TGTGCCACCAGGAGCAATAGGGTACGGGAGACCCAGTACTTC.